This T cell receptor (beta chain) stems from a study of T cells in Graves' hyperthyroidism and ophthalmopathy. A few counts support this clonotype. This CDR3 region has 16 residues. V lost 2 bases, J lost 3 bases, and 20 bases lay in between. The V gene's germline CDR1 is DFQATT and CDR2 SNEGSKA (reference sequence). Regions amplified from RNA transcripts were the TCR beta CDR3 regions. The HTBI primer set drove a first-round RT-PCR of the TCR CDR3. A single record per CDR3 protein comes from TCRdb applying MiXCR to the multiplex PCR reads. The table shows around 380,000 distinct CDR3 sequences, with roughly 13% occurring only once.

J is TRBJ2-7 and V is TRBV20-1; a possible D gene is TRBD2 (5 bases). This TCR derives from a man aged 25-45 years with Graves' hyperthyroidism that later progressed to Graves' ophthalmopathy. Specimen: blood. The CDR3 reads CSARIRTGESFYEQYF. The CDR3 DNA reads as TGCAGTGCTAGAATCAGGACCGGGGAAAGCTTCTACGAGCAGTACTTC.